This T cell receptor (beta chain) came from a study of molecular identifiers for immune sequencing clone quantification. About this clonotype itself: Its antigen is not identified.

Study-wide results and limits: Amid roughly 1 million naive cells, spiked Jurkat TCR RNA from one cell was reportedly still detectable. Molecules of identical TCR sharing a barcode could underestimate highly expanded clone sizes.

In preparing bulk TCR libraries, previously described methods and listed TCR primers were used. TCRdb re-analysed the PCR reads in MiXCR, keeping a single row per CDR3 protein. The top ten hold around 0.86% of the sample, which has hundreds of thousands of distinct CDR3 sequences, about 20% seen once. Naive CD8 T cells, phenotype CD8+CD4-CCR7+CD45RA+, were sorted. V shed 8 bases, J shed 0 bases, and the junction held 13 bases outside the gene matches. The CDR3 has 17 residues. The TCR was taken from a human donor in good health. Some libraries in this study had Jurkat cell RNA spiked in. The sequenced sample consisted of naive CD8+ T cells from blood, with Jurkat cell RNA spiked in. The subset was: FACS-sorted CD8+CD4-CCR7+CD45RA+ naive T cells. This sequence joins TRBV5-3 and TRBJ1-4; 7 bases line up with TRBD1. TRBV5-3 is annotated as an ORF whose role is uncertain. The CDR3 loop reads CASSPRGTAATNEKLFF. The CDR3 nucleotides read TGTGCCAGCAGCCCAAGAGGGACAGCAGCAACTAATGAAAAACTGTTTTTT.